The next 17 T cell receptor beta chains were all read from a single sample in a study of T cells in Graves' hyperthyroidism and ophthalmopathy. The CDR3 regions of TCR beta were amplified from RNA transcripts. Carried out on the TCR CDR3, a first-round RT-PCR used the HTBI primer set. TCRdb fed the multiplex PCR reads into MiXCR, producing one record per CDR3 protein. This table holds over 450,000 distinct CDR3 sequences, approximately 17% found once. Source material: blood. These receptors were taken from a woman between 18 and 30 years old with Graves' ophthalmopathy.

This clonotype appeared many times. The chain employs TRBV30 and TRBJ2-1, with 10 positions matching TRBD2. V shed 0 bases and J 2 bases; nucleotides not matched to a gene: 16. The CDR3 loop spans 20 amino acids. Germline CDR1 is GTSNPN and CDR2 is SVGIG (reference sequence). CDR3 protein: CAWSVEAGGLIPNPYNEQFF. In DNA, the CDR3 is TGTGCCTGGAGTGTAGAAGCGGGGGGGTTAATACCTAATCCCTACAATGAGCAGTTCTTC.

This clonotype was found many times. The gene calls are TRBV20-1 and TRBJ2-7, with a possible D match to TRBD2 (7 bases). CDR3 length: 13 amino acids. Trimming stripped 6 bases from V and 0 bases from J, with 12 bases between. Germline V gives CDR1 DFQATT, CDR2 SNEGSKA (reference sequence). This CDR3 is CSAGRGPSYEQYF. CDR3 nucleotides: TGCAGTGCGGGGCGGGGGCCCTCCTACGAGCAGTACTTC.

About this clonotype itself: This sequence may be a read error, since a much larger clone differs from it by one base. This rearrangement joins TRBV12-3 or TRBV12-4 to TRBJ2-1, with 10 bases matching TRBD2. V was clipped by 1 base and J by 4 bases; unmatched bases: 10. There are 18 residues in the CDR3. This CDR3 reads CASSLGSGRRDTYNEQFF. The DNA of the CDR3 is TGTGCCAGCAGTTTAGGTAGCGGGAGGAGGGATACTTACAATGAGCAGTTCTTC.

In its sample, this clonotype was seen many times. The CDR3, as DNA: TGTGCCAGCAGGGCCACTAGCGGGGAGACCTACGAGCAGTACTTC. It encodes CASRATSGETYEQYF. J is TRBJ2-7 and V is TRBV12-3 or TRBV12-4, with 10 bases that match TRBD2. The CDR3 runs 15 residues. The V and J ends lost 6 bases and 2 bases, in that order; junction bases with no gene match: 7.

Turning to this clonotype: A much more abundant neighbour one base away suggests this may be a read error. This chain links TRBV11-2 with TRBJ1-2, with 12 positions matching TRBD1. CDR1 is SGHAT, CDR2 FQNNGV, per germline. This CDR3 is built from 15 residues. CDR3 loop: CACSLGTGGLYGYTF. The CDR3 coding sequence is TGTGCCTGCAGCTTGGGGACAGGGGGCCTGTATGGCTACACCTTC. The full variable domain, its missing parts supplied by reference TRBV11-2 and TRBJ1-2, is EAGVAQSPRYKIIEKRQSVAFWCNPISGHATLYWYQQILGQGPKLLIQFQNNGVVDDSQLPKDRFSAERLKGVDSTLKIQPAKLEDSAVYLCACSLGTGGLYGYTFGSGTRLTVV.

In this sample, this clonotype turned up many times. The gene calls are TRBV11-1 and TRBJ2-2; TRBD1 is a possible D gene (6 bases). The length of the CDR3 is 16 residues. Looked up from germline, CDR1 is SGHAT and CDR2 is FQDESV (reference sequence). V was trimmed by 1 base and J by 1 base, leaving 10 bases between them. CDR3 region: CASSLGPGENTGELFF. The CDR3, as DNA: TGTGCCAGCAGCTTAGGTCCAGGGGAGAACACCGGGGAGCTGTTTTTT.

This chain joins TRBV4-1 and TRBJ2-1; 9 nucleotides agree with TRBD2. This CDR3 has 18 residues. V dropped 1 base and J dropped 5; count of bases not matched to a gene: 12. Germline-derived CDR1 and CDR2 are MGHRA and YSYEKL. The CDR3 loop is CASSQGGREGLLHNEQFF. The CDR3 region has the DNA TGCGCCAGCAGCCAAGGGGGGCGGGAGGGCCTCTTACACAATGAGCAGTTCTTC.

Concerning this clonotype: A read error may produce the germline difference seen at one junction end. This chain connects TRBV20-1 to TRBJ1-6; D perhaps matches TRBD1 (5 bases). Germline V gene lookup returns CDR1 DFQATT and CDR2 SNEGSKA (reference sequence). The CDR3 length is 15 residues. CDR3 sequence: CSAPSTEGNNSPPHF. In nucleotides, the CDR3 is TGCAGTGCTCCTTCGACAGAGGGGAATAATTCACCCCCCCACTTT.

This sequence joins TRBV18 and TRBJ2-1; tentative D call: TRBD2 (7 bases). Germline CDR1 is KGHSH and CDR2 is LQKENI. V was cut by 0 bases and J by 7 bases, with 16 bases left in between. The CDR3 has 16 amino acids. CDR3 in DNA: TGTGCCAGCTCACCACCCACGAGGGGGGGCAAAAATGAGCAGTTCTTC. It is translated as CASSPPTRGGKNEQFF.

The V and J genes are TRBV2 and TRBJ1-3; 7 bases align to TRBD1. The germline CDR1 and CDR2 sequences are SNHLY and FYNNEI. With 3 bases clipped from V and 0 bases from J, the junction kept 8 bases outside the gene matches. There are 17 residues in the CDR3. CDR3: CASSEETGFLSGNTIYF. DNA for the CDR3: TGTGCCAGCAGTGAGGAGACAGGGTTTCTCTCTGGAAACACCATATATTTT.

This clonotype was detected many times. The chain has TRBV9 and TRBJ1-1, with D unclear. The V and J ends lost 3 bases and 3 bases respectively, with 6 bases between them. This CDR3 comprises 12 residues. Germline V gives CDR1 SGDLS, CDR2 YYNGEE. The CDR3 is CASSGRDTEAFF. CDR3 sequence (DNA): TGTGCCAGCAGCGGGAGAGACACTGAAGCTTTCTTT. Drawing the rest from reference TRBV9 and TRBJ1-1, the complete variable domain is DSGVTQTPKHLITATGQRVTLRCSPRSGDLSVYWYQQSLDQGLQFLIQYYNGEERAKGNILERFSAQQFPDLHSELNLSSLELGDSALYFCASSGRDTEAFFGQGTRLTVV.

This sequence joins TRBV29-1 and TRBJ1-4; tentatively, D is TRBD1 (5 bases). Germline lookup yields CDR1 SQVTM and CDR2 ANQGSEA. The CDR3 is made up of 13 amino acids. V dropped 3 bases and J dropped 7 bases, with 12 bases sitting between them. CDR3 sequence reads: CSVEGMGVEKLFF. For the CDR3, the DNA is TGCAGCGTTGAGGGCATGGGGGTTGAAAAACTGTTTTTT.

This clonotype came up many times. The chain carries TRBV2 and TRBJ2-7; D tentatively fits TRBD1 or TRBD2 (5 bases each). Trimming removed 3 bases from V and 1 base from J, with 13 bases in between. CDR3 length: 15 residues. Germline V gene lookup returns CDR1 SNHLY and CDR2 FYNNEI. CDR3 loop: CASSEYSGRSYEQYF. CDR3 bases: TGTGCCAGCAGTGAGTACTCGGGACGGTCCTACGAGCAGTACTTC.

The chain joins TRBV27 to TRBJ1-5; D might be TRBD1 (6 bases). Trimming left V 6 bases short and J 5 bases short, with 23 bases between. The CDR3 loop spans 17 amino acids. From germline, CDR1 is MNHEY and CDR2 SMNVEV (reference sequence). This CDR3 reads CASRLGGGRASHQPQHF. As DNA, the CDR3 is TGTGCCAGCAGGTTGGGAGGGGGAAGAGCGTCCCATCAGCCCCAGCATTTT.

This clonotype was recorded many times. The genes are TRBV7-9 and TRBJ1-2, with 12 bases identical to TRBD1. CDR3 length: 18 amino acids. V gave up 4 bases and J gave up 6 bases; unmatched junction bases: 15. CDR1 is SEHNR and CDR2 is FQNEAQ in the germline V gene (reference sequence). The CDR3 DNA sequence: TGTGCCAGCAGCTCCCACCGGGACAGGGGGCCAAAGAAAGATGGCTACACCTTC. It codes for CASSSHRDRGPKKDGYTF.

The sample holds many counts of this clonotype. The V call is TRBV30, the J call TRBJ2-1; D not certain. The CDR3 has 11 residues. Trimming removed 4 bases from V and 7 bases from J, with 8 bases in between. Germline CDR1 is GTSNPN and CDR2 is SVGIG (reference sequence). The CDR3 region is CAWTHLNEQFF. The CDR3 DNA follows: TGTGCCTGGACCCACTTGAATGAGCAGTTCTTC. The full variable domain, its missing parts supplied by reference TRBV30 and TRBJ2-1, is SQTIHQWPATLVQPVGSPLSLECTVEGTSNPNLYWYRQAAGRGLQLLFYSVGIGQISSEVPQNLSASRPQDRQFILSSKKLLLSDSGFYLCAWTHLNEQFFGPGTRLTVL.

This clonotype showed up just a few times. The chain links TRBV19 to TRBJ1-2; D gene uncertain. CDR3 length equals 14 residues. V lost 6 bases and J 4 bases, leaving 15 bases between the germline ends. Germline V gene sequence: CDR1 LNHDA, CDR2 SQIVND (reference sequence). Written as DNA, the CDR3 is TGTGCCAGTAGCTTCCCCGAGGCTGGCTATGGCTACACCTTC. Its protein product is CASSFPEAGYGYTF.